The 12 T cell receptor beta chains below come from one sample, sequenced in a study of early T cells in non-severe SARS-CoV-2 infection. TCRdb used MiXCR to reprocess the 5' RACE reads, holding one entry per CDR3 protein. The sample comprises 28,000 or so distinct CDR3 sequences, roughly 5% of which are singletons, and around 4.3% rests with the top ten. Material for sequencing was whole blood. The receptors were sampled from an adult who was a healthcare worker with PCR-confirmed SARS-CoV-2 infection or an uninfected control (not recorded which).

This rearrangement joins TRBV12-3 or TRBV12-4 to TRBJ2-3; no reliable D call. The ends were cut back, 6 bases at V and 6 bases at J, with 7 bases in the middle. CDR3 length: 11 amino acids. The CDR3 DNA reads as TGTGCCAGCAGACTTAGTGATACGCAGTATTTT. Amino acid sequence: CASRLSDTQYF.

This clonotype was seen repeatedly, ten times or more. The chain carries TRBV15 and TRBJ1-5; a weak D match, TRBD1 (5 bases). The V end lost 3 bases, the J end lost 0 bases, and 21 bases lay between the germline ends. The CDR3 length is 19 residues. Per germline, CDR1 LNHNV and CDR2 YYDKDF (reference sequence). Written as DNA, the CDR3 is TGTGCCACCAGCAGCCCCTCCCAGGGTTCTGTAATTAGCAATCAGCCCCAGCATTTT. This gives the protein CATSSPSQGSVISNQPQHF.

As for this clonotype: A much bigger clone sits one base away, suggesting this may be a read error. CDR3 coding DNA: TGTGTCAGCAGCTCGGGACTAGCGGGGGGAGATACGCAGTATTTT. This gives the protein CVSSSGLAGGDTQYF. V is TRBV7-8 and J is TRBJ2-3, with 15 bases that match TRBD2. The CDR3 has 15 amino acids. Germline V lookup: CDR1 SGHVS, CDR2 FQNEAQ.

This clonotype was observed at least ten times. The rearrangement uses TRBV20-1 and TRBJ2-7; 10 positions match TRBD1. Germline lookup yields CDR1 DFQATT and CDR2 SNEGSKA (reference sequence). This CDR3 is built from 14 residues. With V trimmed by 6 bases and J by 1 base, 6 bases remained unmatched. CDR3 nucleotides: TGCAGTGCGGCCCGACAGGGGGCGTCCTACGAGCAGTACTTC. Translated: CSAARQGASYEQYF.

This clonotype has a handful of counts. The J gene is TRBJ1-1, the V gene TRBV28, with no clear D. The germline gives CDR1 MDHEN, CDR2 SYDVKM. The V end lost 2 bases, the J end lost 6 bases, and 13 bases lay between the germline ends. The CDR3 has 14 residues. DNA of the CDR3: TGTGCCAGCAGTTTAGTTAAGCTCTTCGCTGAAGCTTTCTTT. This gives the protein CASSLVKLFAEAFF.

This clonotype was seen a handful of times. This chain uses TRBV29-1 with TRBJ2-7, with TRBD1 matching 7 bases. The CDR3 is 15 residues long. After removal of 2 bases from V and 5 bases from J, the junction contained 12 bases not matched to a gene. Germline V CDR1 and CDR2: SQVTM, ANQGSEA. This chain's CDR3 is CSVENVRGPPHEQYF. Written as DNA, the CDR3 is TGCAGCGTTGAAAACGTGAGGGGGCCCCCGCACGAGCAGTACTTC.

This clonotype was counted at least ten times. The chain has TRBV28 and TRBJ1-2, with D perhaps TRBD1 (5 bases). This CDR3 has 16 residues. V dropped 1 base and J dropped 3 bases, with 15 bases sitting between them. CDR1 and CDR2 (germline): MDHEN, SYDVKM. The CDR3: CASSLYGGDIDYGYTF. The DNA for the CDR3 is TGTGCCAGCAGTTTATACGGGGGGGATATCGACTATGGCTACACCTTC.

At least ten counts were recorded for this clonotype. The chain combines TRBV10-3 with TRBJ2-7; 8 nucleotides match TRBD1. In germline, CDR1 is ENHRY, CDR2 SYGVKD. Germline trimming cut 4 bases from V and 2 bases from J; bases unmatched to any gene: 7. The CDR3 contains 15 residues. The CDR3 loop is CAISVGQGPTYEQYF. CDR3 in DNA: TGTGCCATCAGTGTTGGACAGGGCCCCACCTACGAGCAGTACTTC.

This clonotype showed up many times. This chain connects TRBV28 to TRBJ1-2; TRBD1 matches 10 bases. Germline loops: CDR1 MDHEN, CDR2 SYDVKM. The CDR3 is made up of 16 amino acids. Trimming removed 5 bases from V and 4 bases from J; junction bases left unmatched: 10. For the CDR3, the DNA is TGTGCCAGCAGTCTGTCCCGGACAGGGGGTCCCTATGGCTACACCTTC. Residues: CASSLSRTGGPYGYTF.

This clonotype appeared many times. V is TRBV6-6 and J is TRBJ2-7, with 9 bases lining up with TRBD1. The J segment lost 6 bases and the V segment lost 2 bases, leaving 5 bases of the junction unmatched. The germline V gene has CDR1 MNHNY and CDR2 SVGAGI (reference sequence). The CDR3 sequence is 14 residues long. The CDR3 sequence: CASSYNGQGIEQYF. The CDR3 DNA follows: TGTGCCAGCAGTTACAACGGACAGGGGATCGAGCAGTACTTC.

The sample holds many counts of this clonotype. The chain joins TRBV29-1 to TRBJ1-1; D call uncertain. V was trimmed by 4 bases and J by 0 bases, leaving 9 bases between them. The CDR3 runs to 13 residues. CDR1 is SQVTM, CDR2 ANQGSEA, per germline. CDR3: CSVAQAMNTEAFF. DNA for the CDR3: TGCAGCGTTGCCCAGGCTATGAACACTGAAGCTTTCTTT. The full variable domain, with the rest looked up from reference TRBV29-1 and TRBJ1-1, is SAVISQKPSRDICQRGTSLTIQCQVDSQVTMMFWYRQQPGQSLTLIATANQGSEATYESGFVIDKFPISRPNLTFSTLTVSNMSPEDSSIYLCSVAQAMNTEAFFGQGTRLTVV.

CDR3 nucleotides: TGTGCCAGCGGGGACAGGAACTCCTACGAGCAGTACTTC. It encodes CASGDRNSYEQYF. The V call is TRBV6-2 or TRBV6-3, the J call TRBJ2-7; TRBD1 agrees at 8 bases. Looked up from germline, CDR1 is MNHEY and CDR2 is SVGEGT. After removal of 8 bases from V and 0 bases from J, the junction contained 3 bases not matched to a gene. This CDR3 is 13 amino acids long.